Presented here are 3 T cell receptor beta chains from one specimen sequenced in a study of post-analysis software for immune sequencing data. TCR beta libraries were prepared from cDNA with unique molecular identifiers. A single record per CDR3 protein comes from TCRdb applying MiXCR to the PCR reads. This sample has 350,000 to 450,000 distinct CDR3 sequences, with less than 40% found just once. Broader study findings: Relative to controls, patients had about five TRBV segments at higher frequency, with TRBV5-6, TRBV5-1 and TRBV20-1 among these.

No cognate antigen is known for these TCRs. Sequenced: blood. These receptors were taken from a girl aged 2 to 10 with multiple sclerosis.

The CDR3 protein is CASSRTATDGGYTF. The CDR3, as DNA: TGTGCCAGCAGCCGGACAGCCACCGACGGGGGCTACACCTTC. The chain has TRBV12-3 or TRBV12-4 and TRBJ1-2, with D tentatively TRBD1 (6 bases). V was pared by 6 bases and J by 8 bases, with 19 bases between. This CDR3 spans 14 amino acids.

V gene TRBV4-1 combines with J gene TRBJ2-1, with D uncertain. V lost 6 bases and J lost 12, with 15 bases in between. This CDR3 spans 12 amino acids. From germline, CDR1 is MGHRA and CDR2 YSYEKL. CDR3: CASRGLWYGQFF. The CDR3 DNA reads TGCGCCAGCAGGGGGTTGTGGTATGGGCAGTTCTTC.

This clonotype appeared a few times. V usage is TRBV4-3 and J usage is TRBJ2-1; 8 bases fit TRBD1. CDR3 length: 14 residues. The J segment lost 7 bases and the V segment lost 3 bases, leaving 5 bases of the junction unmatched. CDR1 LGHNA and CDR2 YSLEER come from the germline V gene. Written as DNA, the CDR3 is TGCGCCAGCAGCCACAGGACAGGGATTAATGAGCAGTTCTTC. Amino acid sequence: CASSHRTGINEQFF.